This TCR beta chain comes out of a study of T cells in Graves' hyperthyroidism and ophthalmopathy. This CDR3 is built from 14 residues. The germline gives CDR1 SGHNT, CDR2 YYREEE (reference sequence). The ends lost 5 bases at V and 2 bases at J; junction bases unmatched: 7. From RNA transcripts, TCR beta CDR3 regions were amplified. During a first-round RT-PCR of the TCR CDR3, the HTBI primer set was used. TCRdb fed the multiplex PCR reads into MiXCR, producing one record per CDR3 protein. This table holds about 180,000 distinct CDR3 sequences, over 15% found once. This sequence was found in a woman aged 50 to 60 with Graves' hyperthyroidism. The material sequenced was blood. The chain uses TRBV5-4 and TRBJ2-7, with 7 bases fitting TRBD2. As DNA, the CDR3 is TGTGCCAGCAGAACGGCGGGGGAAGCCTACGAGCAGTACTTC. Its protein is CASRTAGEAYEQYF.